This TCR beta chain was retrieved from a study of identical twins. General study results and limits: Zero-insertion analyses were open to partial confounding by invariant MAIT and iNKT cells.

Each donor (without exception) was a healthy Caucasian. Germline CDR1 and CDR2: LNHNV and YYDKDF (reference sequence). The V gene lost 5 bases and the J gene lost 5 bases, with 17 bases spanning the gap. CDR3 size: 15 residues. TCRdb recomputed calls from the 5' RACE reads with MiXCR, one row per CDR3 protein. The sample includes about 200,000 distinct CDR3 sequences, roughly 7.5% of them seen just once. As concerns this clonotype: The antigen remains undetermined.

These data were also filed under a second study, of yellow fever vaccine responses in identical twins.

V gene TRBV15 combines with J gene TRBJ2-3, with D perhaps TRBD2 (7 bases). This TCR came from a young woman in good health. The specimen sequenced was memory (CD45RO+) T cells sorted from blood. The CDR3 protein is CATSRGRGRRDTQYF. For the CDR3, the DNA is TGTGCCACCAGCCGAGGGCGGGGGCGTAGAGATACGCAGTATTTT.